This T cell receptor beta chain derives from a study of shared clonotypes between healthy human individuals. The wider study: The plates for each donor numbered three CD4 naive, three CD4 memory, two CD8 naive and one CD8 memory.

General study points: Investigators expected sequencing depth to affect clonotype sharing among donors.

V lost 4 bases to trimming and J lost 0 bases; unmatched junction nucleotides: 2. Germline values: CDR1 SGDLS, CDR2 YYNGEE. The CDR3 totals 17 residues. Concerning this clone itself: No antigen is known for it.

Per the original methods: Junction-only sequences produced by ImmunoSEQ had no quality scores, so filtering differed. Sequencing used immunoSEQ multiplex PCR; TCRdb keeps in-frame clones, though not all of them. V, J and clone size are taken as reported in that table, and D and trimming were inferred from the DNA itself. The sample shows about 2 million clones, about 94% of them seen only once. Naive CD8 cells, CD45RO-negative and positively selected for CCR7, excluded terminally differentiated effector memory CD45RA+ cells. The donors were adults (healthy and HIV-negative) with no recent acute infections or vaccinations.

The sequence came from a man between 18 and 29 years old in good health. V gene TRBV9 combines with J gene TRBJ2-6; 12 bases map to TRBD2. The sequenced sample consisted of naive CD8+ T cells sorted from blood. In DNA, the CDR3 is TGTGCCAGCAGCACTAGCGGGGGGACCTCTGGGGCCAACGTCCTGACTTTC. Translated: CASSTSGGTSGANVLTF.